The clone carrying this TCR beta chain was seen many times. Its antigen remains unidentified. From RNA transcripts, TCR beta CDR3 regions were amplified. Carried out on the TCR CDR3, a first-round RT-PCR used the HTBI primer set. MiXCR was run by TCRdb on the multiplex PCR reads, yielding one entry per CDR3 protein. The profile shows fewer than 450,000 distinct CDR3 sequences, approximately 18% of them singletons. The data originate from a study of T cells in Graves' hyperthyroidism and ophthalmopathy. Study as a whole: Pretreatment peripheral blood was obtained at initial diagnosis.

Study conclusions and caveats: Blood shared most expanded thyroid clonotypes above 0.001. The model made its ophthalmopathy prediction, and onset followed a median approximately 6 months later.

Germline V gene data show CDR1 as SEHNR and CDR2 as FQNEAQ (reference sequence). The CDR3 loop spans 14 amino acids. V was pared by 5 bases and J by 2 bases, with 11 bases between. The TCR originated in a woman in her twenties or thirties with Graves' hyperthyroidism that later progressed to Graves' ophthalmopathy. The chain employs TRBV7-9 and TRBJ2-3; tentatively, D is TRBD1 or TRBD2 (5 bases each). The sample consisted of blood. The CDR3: CASSGGPFTDTQYF. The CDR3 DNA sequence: TGTGCCAGCAGCGGGGGACCGTTCACAGATACGCAGTATTTT.